Given below is one T cell receptor (beta chain) in context. Its antigen is as yet unknown. The data belong to a study of STAT5B mutations in CD4+ large granular lymphocyte leukemia. The assay was run at survey level. Clones were read by immunoSEQ multiplex PCR, and TCRdb kept only the in-frame ones, dropping some. This sample carries around 34,000 clones, approximately 86% of them seen once, and the ten largest clones take 4.4%. Notes on the study in general: TRBV06-family usage was enriched in top patient clones (8/27) versus controls (2/35). Without HLA matching, higher CD4+ than CD8+ T-LGLL clonality could reflect small sample size. Patient CD4-sorted repertoires stayed more clonal than healthy ones after leukemic-clone removal.

Germline assignment: CDR1 MDHEN and CDR2 SYDVKM. V was cut by 4 bases and J by 4 bases, with 17 bases left in between. This CDR3 region has 17 residues. The sequenced sample was CD4+ T cells from blood buffy coats. The receptor was derived from a human donor in good health. The chain recombines TRBV28 with TRBJ2-6; D possibly uses TRBD1 or TRBD2 (6 bases each). This CDR3 is CASSSEGGAFGANVLTF. CDR3 sequence (DNA): TGTGCCAGCAGTTCCGAGGGGGGCGCTTTCGGGGCCAACGTCCTGACTTTC.